The text below deals with one T cell receptor beta chain. In the authors' methods: How many nucleated cells were present was estimated from reference gene primer amplification. The assay was immunoSEQ multiplex PCR, and TCRdb's table has in-frame clones only and misses some. The V and J calls and the clone size are those of that table, but D and trimming were determined from the DNA. Among roughly 200,000 clones, about 86% were seen once, and the ten largest hold about 10%. This record comes from a study of blood T cell repertoires in COVID-19. The wider study: In each case, the material was cDNA or gDNA derived from T cells, B-cell-depleted T cells, or PBMCs.

Enrolled during active infection, Seattle patients were then followed longitudinally. This CDR3 has 15 residues. The germline V and J ends were trimmed by 3 bases and 2 bases, with 13 bases remaining between them. Germline CDR1 is LNHDA and CDR2 is SQIVND (reference sequence). Sequencing was done on a sample of peripheral blood. The rearrangement uses TRBV19 and TRBJ1-2, with D tentatively TRBD1 (6 bases). The clonotype originates from a woman aged 50 to 65 with COVID-19, enrolled during active disease. The CDR3 protein is CASSISPGGNYGYTF. The DNA for the CDR3 is TGTGCCAGTAGTATTAGCCCTGGGGGCAACTATGGCTACACCTTC.